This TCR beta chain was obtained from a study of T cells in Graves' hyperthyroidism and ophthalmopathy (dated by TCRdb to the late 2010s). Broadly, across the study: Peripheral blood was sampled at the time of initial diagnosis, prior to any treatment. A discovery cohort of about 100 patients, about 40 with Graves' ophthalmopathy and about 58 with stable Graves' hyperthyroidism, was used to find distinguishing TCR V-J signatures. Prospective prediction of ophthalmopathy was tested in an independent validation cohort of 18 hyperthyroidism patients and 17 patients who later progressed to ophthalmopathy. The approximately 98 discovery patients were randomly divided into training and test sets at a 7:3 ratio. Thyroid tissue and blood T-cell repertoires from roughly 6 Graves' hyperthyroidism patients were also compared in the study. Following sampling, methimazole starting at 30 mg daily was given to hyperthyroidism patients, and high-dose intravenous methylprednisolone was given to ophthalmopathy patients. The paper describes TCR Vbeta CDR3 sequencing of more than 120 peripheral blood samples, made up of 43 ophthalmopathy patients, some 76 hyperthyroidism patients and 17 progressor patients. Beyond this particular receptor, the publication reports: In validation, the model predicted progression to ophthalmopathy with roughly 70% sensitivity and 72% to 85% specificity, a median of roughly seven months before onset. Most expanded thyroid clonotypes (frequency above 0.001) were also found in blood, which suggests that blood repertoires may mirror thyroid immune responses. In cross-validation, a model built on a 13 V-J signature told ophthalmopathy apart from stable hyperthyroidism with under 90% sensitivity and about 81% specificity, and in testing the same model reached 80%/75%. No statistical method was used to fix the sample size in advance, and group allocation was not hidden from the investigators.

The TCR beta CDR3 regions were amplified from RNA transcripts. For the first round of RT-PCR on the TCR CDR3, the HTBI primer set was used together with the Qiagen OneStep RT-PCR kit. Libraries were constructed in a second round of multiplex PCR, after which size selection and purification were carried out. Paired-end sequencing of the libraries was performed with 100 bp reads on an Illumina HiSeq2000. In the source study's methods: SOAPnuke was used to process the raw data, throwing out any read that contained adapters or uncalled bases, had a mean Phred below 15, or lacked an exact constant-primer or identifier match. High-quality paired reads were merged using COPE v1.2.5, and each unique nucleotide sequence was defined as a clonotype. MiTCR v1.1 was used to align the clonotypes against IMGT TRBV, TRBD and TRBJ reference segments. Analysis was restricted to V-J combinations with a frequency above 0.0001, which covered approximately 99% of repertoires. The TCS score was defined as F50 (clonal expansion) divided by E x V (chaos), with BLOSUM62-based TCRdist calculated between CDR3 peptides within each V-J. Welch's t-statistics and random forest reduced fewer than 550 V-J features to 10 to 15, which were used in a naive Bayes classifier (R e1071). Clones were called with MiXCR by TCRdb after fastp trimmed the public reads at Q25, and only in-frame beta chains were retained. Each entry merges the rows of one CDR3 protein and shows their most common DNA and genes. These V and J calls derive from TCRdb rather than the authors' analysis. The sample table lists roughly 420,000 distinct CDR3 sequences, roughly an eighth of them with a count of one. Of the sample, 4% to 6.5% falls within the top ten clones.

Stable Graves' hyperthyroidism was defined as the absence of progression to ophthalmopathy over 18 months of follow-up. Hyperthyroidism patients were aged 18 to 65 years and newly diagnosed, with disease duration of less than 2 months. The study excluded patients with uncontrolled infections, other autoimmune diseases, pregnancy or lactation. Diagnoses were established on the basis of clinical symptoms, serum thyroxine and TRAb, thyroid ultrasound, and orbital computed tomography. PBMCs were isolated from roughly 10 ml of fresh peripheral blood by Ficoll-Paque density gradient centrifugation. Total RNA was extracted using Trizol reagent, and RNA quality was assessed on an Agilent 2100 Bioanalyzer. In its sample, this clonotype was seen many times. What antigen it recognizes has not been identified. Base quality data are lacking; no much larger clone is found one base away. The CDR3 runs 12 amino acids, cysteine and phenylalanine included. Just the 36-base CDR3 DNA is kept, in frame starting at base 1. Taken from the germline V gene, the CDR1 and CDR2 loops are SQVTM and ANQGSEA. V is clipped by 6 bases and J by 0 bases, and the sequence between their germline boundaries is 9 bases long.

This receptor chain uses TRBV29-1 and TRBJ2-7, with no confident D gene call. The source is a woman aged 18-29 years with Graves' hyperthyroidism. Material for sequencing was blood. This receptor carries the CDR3 CSVSDGSYEQYF. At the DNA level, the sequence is TGCAGCGTCAGCGACGGCTCCTACGAGCAGTACTTC.